This T cell receptor (beta chain) is drawn from a study of blood T cells in healthy people across ages. For the second PCR, which ran for roughly 6 to 11 cycles, a sample-barcoded 5' primer and a J-beta primer mix were used. TCRdb itself ran the 5' RACE reads through MiXCR, one entry per CDR3 protein. The sample shows some 880,000 distinct CDR3 sequences, about 34% of them seen only once. Every sample yielded at least 6.5 million isolated PBMCs. This clonotype was seen only a few times. Trimming took 4 bases from V and 1 from J; bases not matched to a gene: 6. CDR3 length equals 15 residues. CDR1 DFQATT and CDR2 SNEGSKA come from the germline V gene (reference sequence).

The V call is TRBV20-1, the J call TRBJ2-3, with 9 bases that match TRBD1. This clonotype was obtained from a man between 18 and 29 years old in good health. The source material was blood. The CDR3 DNA sequence: TGCAGTGCTAATCCGGGACAGGGACGCACAGATACGCAGTATTTT. This sequence encodes CSANPGQGRTDTQYF.